The 13 T cell receptor beta chains reported below all come from one sample, sequenced in a study of blood T cell repertoires in COVID-19. Repertoires were generated with immunoSEQ multiplex PCR, while TCRdb's copy carries only in-frame clones and drops some. The sample yields 150,000 to 200,000 clones, approximately 90% seen once. Sample: peripheral blood. The source is a man in his forties with active or convalescent COVID-19.

This sequence joins TRBV5-1 and TRBJ2-2; maybe TRBD2 (5 bases). Germline assignment: CDR1 SGHRS and CDR2 YFSETQ. The CDR3 extends over 16 amino acids. V gave up 6 bases and J gave up 2 bases, with 17 bases separating them. Here the CDR3 DNA reads TGCGCCAGCACGGAACAAGACCGGGGAAACACCGGGGAGCTGTTTTTT. Its protein product is CASTEQDRGNTGELFF.

The chain couples TRBV7-2 to TRBJ2-7; D might be TRBD2 (5 bases). The CDR3 extends over 13 amino acids. Germline CDR1 and CDR2: SGHTA and FQGNSA. V lost 4 bases to trimming and J lost 0 bases, with 7 bases between them. The CDR3, as DNA: TGTGCCAGCAGCTGGGAGAACTCCTACGAGCAGTACTTC. This codes for CASSWENSYEQYF.

J is TRBJ1-2 and V is TRBV27; 8 nucleotides line up with TRBD1. The CDR3 extends over 16 amino acids. J lost 0 bases, V lost 5 bases, and 8 bases had no gene match. The V gene's germline CDR1 is MNHEY and CDR2 SMNVEV (reference sequence). The CDR3 loop reads CASSPGTGLTNYGYTF. Written as DNA, the CDR3 is TGTGCCAGCAGTCCCGGGACAGGTCTTACTAACTATGGCTACACCTTC.

This chain uses TRBV2 with TRBJ2-5, with 7 bases that match TRBD2. The germline CDR1 and CDR2 sequences are SNHLY and FYNNEI. The CDR3 totals 14 residues. After removal of 9 bases from V and 2 bases from J, the junction contained 9 bases not matched to a gene. Written as DNA, the CDR3 is TGTGCCAGAGCGGCTAGCGGCCCACAAGAGACCCAGTACTTC. It specifies CARAASGPQETQYF.

The genes are TRBV5-1 and TRBJ2-2; D not certain. V was trimmed by 2 bases and J by 6 bases, leaving 17 bases between them. Germline V lookup: CDR1 SGHRS, CDR2 YFSETQ. The CDR3 runs 16 residues. The CDR3 DNA is TGCGCCAGCAGCTTAAGTCACACCATTATCCCCGGGGAGCTGTTTTTT. This encodes CASSLSHTIIPGELFF.

The V and J genes are TRBV29-1 and TRBJ2-1; D is possibly TRBD1 (6 bases). This CDR3 has 12 residues. V shed 4 bases and J shed 5 bases, with 9 bases lying between them. The germline gives CDR1 SQVTM, CDR2 ANQGSEA. This chain's CDR3 is CSVARTDNEQFF. The CDR3 nucleotides read TGCAGCGTTGCTCGGACAGACAATGAGCAGTTCTTC.

The chain uses TRBV6-2 or TRBV6-3 and TRBJ1-1; 7 bases map to TRBD1. This CDR3 comprises 17 residues. With V trimmed by 4 bases and J by 0 bases, 11 bases remained unmatched. Germline CDR1 is MNHEY and CDR2 is SVGEGT. The CDR3 is CASSSTGAPLMNTEAFF. Here the CDR3 DNA reads TGTGCCAGCAGTTCCACAGGGGCCCCTTTAATGAACACTGAAGCTTTCTTT.

This clone showed up just a few times. V gene TRBV3-1 (or the pseudogene TRBV3-2) combines with J gene TRBJ2-5, with a weak D call TRBD2 (5 bases). Per germline, CDR1 LGHDT and CDR2 YNNKEL (reference sequence). The germline V and J ends were trimmed by 3 bases and 5 bases, with 7 bases remaining between them. CDR3 length equals 12 residues. The CDR3: CASSHGGETQYF. CDR3 nucleotide sequence: TGTGCCAGCAGCCACGGCGGGGAGACCCAGTACTTC.

This clone was counted a single time. The chain uses TRBV19 and TRBJ2-7; D is perhaps TRBD2 (5 bases). Germline V gene sequence: CDR1 LNHDA, CDR2 SQIVND (reference sequence). There are 15 residues in the CDR3. Trimming left V 1 base short and J 4 bases short, with 14 bases between. The chain's CDR3 is CASSIGVLSGYEQYF. For the CDR3, the DNA is TGTGCCAGTAGTATAGGGGTTCTGAGCGGTTACGAGCAGTACTTC.

V usage is TRBV28 and J usage is TRBJ2-1; D is uncertain. The CDR3 covers 16 residues. Trimming cost V 1 base and J 0 bases, with 10 bases left between them. Germline CDR1 and CDR2: MDHEN and SYDVKM. Here the CDR3 reads CASSLYGERSYNEQFF. DNA of the CDR3: TGTGCCAGCAGTTTATATGGAGAACGCTCCTACAATGAGCAGTTCTTC.

V gene TRBV27 combines with J gene TRBJ1-3; TRBD1 might be the D (6 bases). The CDR3 is made up of 16 amino acids. V was clipped by 2 bases and J by 0 bases, with 11 bases between them. The V gene's germline CDR1 is MNHEY and CDR2 SMNVEV (reference sequence). The CDR3 nucleotides read TGTGCCAGCAGTTTACTCGGGGGGGCCTCTGGAAACACCATATATTTT. It specifies CASSLLGGASGNTIYF.

The chain employs TRBV2 and TRBJ1-3; unclear D gene. The germline V gene encodes CDR1 SNHLY and CDR2 FYNNEI. This CDR3 has 14 amino acids. V was shortened by 6 bases and J by 0 bases, with 9 bases between the two germline ends. As DNA, the CDR3 is TGTGCCAGCAGCTTAGGGAGCTCTGGAAACACCATATATTTT. Its protein product is CASSLGSSGNTIYF.

V is TRBV28 and J is TRBJ1-2; TRBD1 matches at 11 bases. The CDR3 consists of 17 residues. V shed 2 bases, J shed 7 bases, and the junction held 12 bases outside the gene matches. Germline V CDR1 and CDR2: MDHEN, SYDVKM. In nucleotides, the CDR3 is TGTGCCAGCAGTTTAACCCACTTGGGGACAGGGGGAGGTGGCTACACCTTC. This gives the protein CASSLTHLGTGGGGYTF.